This TCR beta chain was documented in a study of OX40 agonist ivuxolimab in advanced cancers. Sequenced by immunoSEQ multiplex PCR; TCRdb stores in-frame clones only, minus some. The data contain roughly 70,000 clones, roughly 84% of them singletons. This CDR3 is 16 amino acids long. Trimming at V came to 4 bases and at J to 8 bases, leaving 10 bases not matched to a gene. In germline, CDR1 is MDHEN, CDR2 SYDVKM. The source of this sequence is an adult with an advanced solid tumor such as melanoma, head and neck, liver or kidney cancer. V and J are TRBV28 and TRBJ1-6, with 8 positions matching TRBD1. The material was CD4+ or CD8+ T cells sorted from blood, obtained in a trial of the OX40 agonist ivuxolimab. CDR3 region: CASSSIDRGRDSPLHF. DNA of the CDR3: TGTGCCAGCAGTTCGATAGACAGGGGTAGGGATTCACCCCTCCACTTT.